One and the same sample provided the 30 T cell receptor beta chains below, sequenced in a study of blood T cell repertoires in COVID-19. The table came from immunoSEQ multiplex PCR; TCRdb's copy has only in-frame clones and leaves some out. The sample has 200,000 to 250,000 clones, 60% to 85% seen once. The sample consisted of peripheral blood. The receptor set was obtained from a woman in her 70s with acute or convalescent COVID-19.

CDR3 region: CASSLEGYSPLHF. CDR3 DNA sequence: TGTGCCAGCAGCTTAGAGGGGTACTCACCCCTCCACTTT. The chain has TRBV7-8 and TRBJ1-6; TRBD1 might be the D (5 bases). The CDR3 length is 13 residues. Germline-derived CDR1 and CDR2 are SGHVS and FQNEAQ. Trimming took 1 base from V and 10 from J, leaving 8 bases between them.

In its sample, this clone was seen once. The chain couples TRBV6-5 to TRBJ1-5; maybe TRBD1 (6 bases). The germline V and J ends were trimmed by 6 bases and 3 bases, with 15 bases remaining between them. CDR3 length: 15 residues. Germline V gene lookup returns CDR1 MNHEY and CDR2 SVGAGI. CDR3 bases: TGTGCCAGCAGCCCCCCGGGACAACCCAATCAGCCCCAGCATTTT. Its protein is CASSPPGQPNQPQHF.

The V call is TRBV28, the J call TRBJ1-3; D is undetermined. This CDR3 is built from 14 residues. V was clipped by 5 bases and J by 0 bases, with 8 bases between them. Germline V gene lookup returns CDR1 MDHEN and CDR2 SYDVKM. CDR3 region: CASSETTSGNTIYF. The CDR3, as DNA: TGTGCCAGCAGTGAGACTACCTCTGGAAACACCATATATTTT.

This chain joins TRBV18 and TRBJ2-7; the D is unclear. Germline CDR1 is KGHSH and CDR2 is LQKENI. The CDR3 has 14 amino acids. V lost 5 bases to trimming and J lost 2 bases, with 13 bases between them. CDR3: CASSSEHGPYEQYF. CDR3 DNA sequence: TGTGCCAGCTCATCAGAGCATGGGCCCTACGAGCAGTACTTC.

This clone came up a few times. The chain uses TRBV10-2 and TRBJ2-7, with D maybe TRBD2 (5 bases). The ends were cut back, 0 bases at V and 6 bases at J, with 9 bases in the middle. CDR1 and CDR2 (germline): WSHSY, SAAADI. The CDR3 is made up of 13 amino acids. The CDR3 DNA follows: TGCGCCAGCAGTGAGTCTAGAGGGATCGAGCAGTACTTC. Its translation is CASSESRGIEQYF.

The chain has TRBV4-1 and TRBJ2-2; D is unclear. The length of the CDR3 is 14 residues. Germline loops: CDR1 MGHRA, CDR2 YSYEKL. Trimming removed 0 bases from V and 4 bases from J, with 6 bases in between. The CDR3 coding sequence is TGCGCCAGCAGCCAAGAAAGCTTCACCGGGGAGCTGTTTTTT. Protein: CASSQESFTGELFF.

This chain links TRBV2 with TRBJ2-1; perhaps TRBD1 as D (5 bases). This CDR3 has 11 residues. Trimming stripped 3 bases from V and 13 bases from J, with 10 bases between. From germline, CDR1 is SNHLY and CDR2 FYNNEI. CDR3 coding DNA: TGTGCCAGCAGTGATTGGGGCGTCCAGTTCTTC. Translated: CASSDWGVQFF.

For the CDR3, the DNA is TGTGCCAGCAGCTTAGGCACAGGGGAGGACGAGCAGTACTTC. It encodes CASSLGTGEDEQYF. The chain joins TRBV13 to TRBJ2-7, with D tentatively TRBD1 (7 bases). V dropped 0 bases and J dropped 5 bases, with 11 bases sitting between them. The CDR3 loop spans 14 amino acids. Germline loops: CDR1 PRHDT, CDR2 FYEKMQ (reference sequence).

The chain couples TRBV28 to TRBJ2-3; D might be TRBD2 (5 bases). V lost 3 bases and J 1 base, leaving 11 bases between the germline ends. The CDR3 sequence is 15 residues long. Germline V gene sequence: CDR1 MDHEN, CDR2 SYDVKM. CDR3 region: CASSFVGEGTDTQYF. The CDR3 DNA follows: TGTGCCAGCAGTTTTGTCGGGGAAGGCACAGATACGCAGTATTTT. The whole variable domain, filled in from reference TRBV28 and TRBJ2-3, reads DVKVTQSSRYLVKRTGEKVFLECVQDMDHENMFWYRQDPGLGLRLIYFSYDVKMKEKGDIPEGYSVSREKKERFSLILESASTNQTSMYLCASSFVGEGTDTQYFGPGTRLTVL.

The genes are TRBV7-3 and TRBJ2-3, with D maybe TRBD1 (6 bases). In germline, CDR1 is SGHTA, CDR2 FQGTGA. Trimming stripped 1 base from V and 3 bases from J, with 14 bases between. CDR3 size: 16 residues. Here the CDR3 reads CASSLRGRGLTDTQYF. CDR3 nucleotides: TGTGCCAGCAGCTTAAGGGGCAGGGGCTTGACAGATACGCAGTATTTT.

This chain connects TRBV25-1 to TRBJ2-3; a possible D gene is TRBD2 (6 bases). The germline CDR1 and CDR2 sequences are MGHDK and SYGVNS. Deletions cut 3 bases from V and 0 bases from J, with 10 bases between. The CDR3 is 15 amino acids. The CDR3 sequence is CASSDPGTSTDTQYF. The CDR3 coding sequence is TGTGCCAGCAGTGATCCGGGGACTAGCACAGATACGCAGTATTTT.

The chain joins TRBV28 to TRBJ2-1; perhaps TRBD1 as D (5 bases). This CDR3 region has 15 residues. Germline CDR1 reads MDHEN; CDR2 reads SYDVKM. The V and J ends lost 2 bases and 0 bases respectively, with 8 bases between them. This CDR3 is CASSLDQGSYNEQFF. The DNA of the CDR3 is TGTGCCAGCAGTTTAGATCAGGGCTCCTACAATGAGCAGTTCTTC.

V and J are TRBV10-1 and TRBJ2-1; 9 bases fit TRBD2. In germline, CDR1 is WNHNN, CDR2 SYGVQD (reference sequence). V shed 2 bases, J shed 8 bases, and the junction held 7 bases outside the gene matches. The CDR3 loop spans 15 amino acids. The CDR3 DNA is TGCGCCAGCAGTGAGGCGGGAGGGCCCATCGATGAGCAGTTCTTC. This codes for CASSEAGGPIDEQFF.

The CDR3 DNA reads TGCGCCAGCAGCTTGGGCGTCAGGGGGAACACTGAAGCTTTCTTT. It specifies CASSLGVRGNTEAFF. The rearrangement uses TRBV5-1 and TRBJ1-1; D may be TRBD1 (6 bases). CDR1 SGHRS and CDR2 YFSETQ come from the germline V gene. CDR3 length: 15 residues. The V gene lost 0 bases and the J gene lost 1 base, with 10 bases spanning the gap.

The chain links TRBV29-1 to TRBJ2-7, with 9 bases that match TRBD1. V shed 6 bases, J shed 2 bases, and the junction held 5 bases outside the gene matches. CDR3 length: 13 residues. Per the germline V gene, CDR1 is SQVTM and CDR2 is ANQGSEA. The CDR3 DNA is TGCAGCGTGGTTAGGGACAGGGCCTACGAGCAGTACTTC. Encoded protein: CSVVRDRAYEQYF.

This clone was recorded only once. The CDR3 here is CASSPALMASGQETQYF. Here the CDR3 DNA reads TGTGCCAGCTCACCAGCCCTTATGGCTAGCGGACAAGAGACCCAGTACTTC. The rearrangement uses TRBV18 and TRBJ2-5; 7 positions agree with TRBD2. CDR1 KGHSH and CDR2 LQKENI come from the germline V gene. CDR3 size: 17 residues. V shed 2 bases, J shed 2 bases, and the junction held 11 bases outside the gene matches. The whole variable domain, remainder taken from reference TRBV18 and TRBJ2-5, is NAGVMQNPRHLVRRRGQEARLRCSPMKGHSHVYWYRQLPEEGLKFMVYLQKENIIDESGMPKERFSAEFPKEGPSILRIQQVVRGDSAAYFCASSPALMASGQETQYFGPGTRLLVL.

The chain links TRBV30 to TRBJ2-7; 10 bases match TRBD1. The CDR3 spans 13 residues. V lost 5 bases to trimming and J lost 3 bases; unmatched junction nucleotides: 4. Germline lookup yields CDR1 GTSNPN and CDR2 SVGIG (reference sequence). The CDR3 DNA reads TGTGCCTGGGGGGGGACAGGGGTCTACGAGCAGTACTTC. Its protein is CAWGGTGVYEQYF. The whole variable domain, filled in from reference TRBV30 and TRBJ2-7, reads SQTIHQWPATLVQPVGSPLSLECTVEGTSNPNLYWYRQAAGRGLQLLFYSVGIGQISSEVPQNLSASRPQDRQFILSSKKLLLSDSGFYLCAWGGTGVYEQYFGPGTRLTVT.

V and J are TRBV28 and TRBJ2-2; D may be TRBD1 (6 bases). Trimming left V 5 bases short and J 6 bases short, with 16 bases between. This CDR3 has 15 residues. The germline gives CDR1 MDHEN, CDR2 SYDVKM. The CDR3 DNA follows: TGTGCCAGCAGTACAAGACAGGTGGGGGCCGGGGAGCTGTTTTTT. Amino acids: CASSTRQVGAGELFF. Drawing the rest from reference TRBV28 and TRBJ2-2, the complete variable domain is DVKVTQSSRYLVKRTGEKVFLECVQDMDHENMFWYRQDPGLGLRLIYFSYDVKMKEKGDIPEGYSVSREKKERFSLILESASTNQTSMYLCASSTRQVGAGELFFGEGSRLTVL.

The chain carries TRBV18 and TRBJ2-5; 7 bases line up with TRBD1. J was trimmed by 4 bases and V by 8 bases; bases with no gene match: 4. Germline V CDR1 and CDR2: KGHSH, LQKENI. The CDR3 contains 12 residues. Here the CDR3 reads CASTGQRETQYF. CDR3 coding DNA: TGTGCCAGCACGGGACAGCGAGAGACCCAGTACTTC.

The DNA of the CDR3 is TGTGCCAGCAGCTCAGGACAGGGCGGCAATCAGCCCCAGCATTTT. Protein sequence: CASSSGQGGNQPQHF. This chain links TRBV27 with TRBJ1-5, with TRBD1 matching 8 bases. The CDR3 length is 15 residues. The V segment lost 6 bases and the J segment 2 bases; nucleotides outside the gene matches: 6. Germline loops: CDR1 MNHEY, CDR2 SMNVEV (reference sequence).

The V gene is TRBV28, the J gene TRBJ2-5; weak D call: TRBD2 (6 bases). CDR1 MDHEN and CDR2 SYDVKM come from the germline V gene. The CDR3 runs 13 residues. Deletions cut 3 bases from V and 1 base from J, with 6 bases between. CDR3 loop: CASSFGSQETQYF. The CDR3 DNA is TGTGCCAGCAGTTTCGGGAGCCAAGAGACCCAGTACTTC.

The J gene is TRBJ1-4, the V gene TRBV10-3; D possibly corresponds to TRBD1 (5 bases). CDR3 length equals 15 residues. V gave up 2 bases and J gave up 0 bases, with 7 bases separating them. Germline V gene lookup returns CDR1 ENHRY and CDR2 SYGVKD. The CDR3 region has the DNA TGTGCCATCAGTGAGCCAGGGTCAACTAATGAAAAACTGTTTTTT. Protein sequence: CAISEPGSTNEKLFF.

The CDR3 sequence: CASSGEGVQPQHF. The CDR3 DNA follows: TGTGCCAGCAGTGGAGAGGGGGTTCAGCCCCAGCATTTT. This sequence joins TRBV12-3 or TRBV12-4 and TRBJ1-5; a possible D gene is TRBD1 (6 bases). This CDR3 has 13 amino acids. Trimming took off 5 bases at V and 6 bases at J, with 11 bases between the two ends.

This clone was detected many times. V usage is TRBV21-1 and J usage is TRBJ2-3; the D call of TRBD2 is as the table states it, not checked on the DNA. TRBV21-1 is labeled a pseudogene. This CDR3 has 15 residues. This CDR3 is CASSKPSGNADTQYF. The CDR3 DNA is TGTGCCAGCAGCAAACCTAGCGGGAACGCAGATACGCAGTATTTT.

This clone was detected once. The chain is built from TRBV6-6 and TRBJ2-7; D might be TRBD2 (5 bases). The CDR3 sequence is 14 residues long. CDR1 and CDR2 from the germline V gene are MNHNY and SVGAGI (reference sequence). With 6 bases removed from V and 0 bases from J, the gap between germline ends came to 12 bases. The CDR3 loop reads CASSLPGNSYEQYF. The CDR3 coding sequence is TGTGCCAGCAGCCTACCCGGGAACTCCTACGAGCAGTACTTC.

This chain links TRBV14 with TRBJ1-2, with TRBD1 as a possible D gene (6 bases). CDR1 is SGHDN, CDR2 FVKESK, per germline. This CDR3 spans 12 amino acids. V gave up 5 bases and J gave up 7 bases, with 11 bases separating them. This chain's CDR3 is CASSVTGIGYTF. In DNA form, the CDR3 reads TGTGCCAGCAGCGTGACAGGAATTGGCTACACCTTC. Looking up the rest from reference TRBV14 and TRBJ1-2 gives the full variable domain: EAGVTQFPSHSVIEKGQTVTLRCDPISGHDNLYWYRRVMGKEIKFLLHFVKESKQDESGMPNNRFLAERTGGTYSTLKVQPAELEDSGVYFCASSVTGIGYTFGSGTRLTVV.

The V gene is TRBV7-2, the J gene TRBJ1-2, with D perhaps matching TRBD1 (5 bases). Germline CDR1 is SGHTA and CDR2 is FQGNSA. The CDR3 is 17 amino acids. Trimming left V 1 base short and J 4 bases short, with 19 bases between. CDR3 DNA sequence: TGTGCCAGCAGCTTAGGAGGGGACTTCACCACTTTCTATGGCTACACCTTC. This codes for CASSLGGDFTTFYGYTF. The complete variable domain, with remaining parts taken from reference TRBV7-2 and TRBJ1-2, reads GAGVSQSPSNKVTEKGKDVELRCDPISGHTALYWYRQSLGQGLEFLIYFQGNSAPDKSGLPSDRFSAERTGGSVSTLTIQRTQQEDSAVYLCASSLGGDFTTFYGYTFGSGTRLTVV.

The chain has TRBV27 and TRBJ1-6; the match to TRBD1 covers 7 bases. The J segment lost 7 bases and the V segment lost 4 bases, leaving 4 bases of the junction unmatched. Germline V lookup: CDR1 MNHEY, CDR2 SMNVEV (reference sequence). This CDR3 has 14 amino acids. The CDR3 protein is CASSYRGYNSPLHF. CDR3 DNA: TGTGCCAGCAGTTACAGGGGTTACAATTCACCCCTCCACTTT.

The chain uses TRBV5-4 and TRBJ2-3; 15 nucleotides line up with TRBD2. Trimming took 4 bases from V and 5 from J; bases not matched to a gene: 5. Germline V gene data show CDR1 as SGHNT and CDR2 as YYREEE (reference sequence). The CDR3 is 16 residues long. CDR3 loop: CASSPGLAGGEDTQYF. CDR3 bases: TGTGCCAGCAGCCCCGGACTAGCGGGAGGGGAAGATACGCAGTATTTT. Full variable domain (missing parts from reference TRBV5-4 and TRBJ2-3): ETGVTQSPTHLIKTRGQQVTLRCSSQSGHNTVSWYQQALGQGPQFIFQYYREEENGRGNFPPRFSGLQFPNYSSELNVNALELDDSALYLCASSPGLAGGEDTQYFGPGTRLTVL.

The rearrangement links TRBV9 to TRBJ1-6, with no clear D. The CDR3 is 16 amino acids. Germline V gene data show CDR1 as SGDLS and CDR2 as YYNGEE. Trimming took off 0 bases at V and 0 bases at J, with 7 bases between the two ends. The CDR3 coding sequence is TGTGCCAGCAGCGTAGACGGGAGCTCCTATAATTCACCCCTCCACTTT. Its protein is CASSVDGSSYNSPLHF.